This T cell receptor (beta chain) derives from a study of cytomegalovirus exposure and HLA in healthy donors. Study information: In terms of ancestry, the Caucasian-associated cluster contained roughly 81% of the approximately 400 genotyped donors. Study-wide points: Later work found that TCR association rates differed between HLA loci; DRB1 had the most and HLA-C the fewest. Later analysis found that TCR beta chains associated with HLA were more clonally expanded than other, equally common chains.

The PCR contained 60 Vbeta and 13 Jbeta primers. Profiling relied on immunoSEQ multiplex PCR, and the TCRdb table lists in-frame clones only, not all of them. The sample contains approximately 190,000 clones, about 85% of which appear only once. On this clone itself: The antigen remains unidentified.

The junction had 4 bases not matched to a gene; V was cut back by 3 bases and J by 3 bases. Germline assignment: CDR1 SGHVS and CDR2 FQNEAQ. The CDR3 is 14 amino acids. The chain couples TRBV7-8 to TRBJ2-7; 8 nucleotides match TRBD2. The sample consisted of PBMCs. The sequence derives from a man aged 45-65 years in good health and CMV-seronegative. For the CDR3, the DNA is TGTGCCAGCAGCTTGCAGCGGGGGAACTACGAGCAGTACTTC. This gives the protein CASSLQRGNYEQYF.